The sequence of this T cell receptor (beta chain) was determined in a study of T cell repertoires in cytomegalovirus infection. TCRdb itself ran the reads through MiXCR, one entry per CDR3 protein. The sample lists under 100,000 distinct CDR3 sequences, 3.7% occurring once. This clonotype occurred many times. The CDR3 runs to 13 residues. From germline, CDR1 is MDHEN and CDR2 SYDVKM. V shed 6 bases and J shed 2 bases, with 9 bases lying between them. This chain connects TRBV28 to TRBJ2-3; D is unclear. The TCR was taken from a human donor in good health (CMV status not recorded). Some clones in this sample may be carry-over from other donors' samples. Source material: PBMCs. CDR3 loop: CASRTGLTDTQYF. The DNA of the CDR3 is TGTGCCAGCAGGACCGGCCTCACAGATACGCAGTATTTT.